Detailed here is one TCR beta chain. No antigen is known for it. Sorted-subset replicate PCR reactions were performed with approximately 190 ng DNA, corresponding to roughly 29,000 T cell genomes. Original methodology: Filtering was not the same, since immunoSEQ gave junction-only sequences without quality scores. Sequencing was performed with immunoSEQ multiplex PCR; in TCRdb, only in-frame clones are kept and a portion is missing. V and J calls and clone size are given by that table; D and trimming were obtained from the DNA. The profile shows under 600,000 clones, 90% to 97% of them singletons. This specimen belongs to a study of shared clonotypes between healthy human individuals. Study findings and constraints: Roughly 5% of naive CD4 clonotypes were common to several donors.

The CD4+ fraction was divided into a CD45RA+ naive subset and a CD45RA-negative memory subset. Trimming took 4 bases from V and 3 from J; bases not matched to a gene: 19. The CDR3 covers 19 residues. Germline V gene data show CDR1 as SGHDT and CDR2 as YYEEEE. The receptor was isolated from a woman aged 30 to 39 in good health. Input material: naive CD4+ T cells sorted from blood. This sample's subset: CD45RA+ positively selected. V usage is TRBV5-6 and J usage is TRBJ1-2, with TRBD1 matching 9 bases. CDR3 in amino acids: CASSLPRNRGQAGDYGYTF. The CDR3 DNA reads as TGTGCCAGCAGCCTCCCACGAAACAGGGGGCAAGCTGGAGACTATGGCTACACCTTC.